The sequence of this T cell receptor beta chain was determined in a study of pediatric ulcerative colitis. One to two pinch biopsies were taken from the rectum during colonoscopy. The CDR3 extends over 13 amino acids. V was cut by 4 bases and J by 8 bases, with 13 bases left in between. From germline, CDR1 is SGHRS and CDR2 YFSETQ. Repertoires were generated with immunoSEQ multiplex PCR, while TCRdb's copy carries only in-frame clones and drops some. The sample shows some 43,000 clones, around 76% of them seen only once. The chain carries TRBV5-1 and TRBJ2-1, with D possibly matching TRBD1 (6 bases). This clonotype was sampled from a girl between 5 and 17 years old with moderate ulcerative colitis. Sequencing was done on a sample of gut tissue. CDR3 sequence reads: CASSRQVGDEQFF. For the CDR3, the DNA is TGCGCCAGCAGCCGACAGGTTGGGGATGAGCAGTTCTTC.